The clone carrying this TCR beta chain has a handful of counts. Antigen specificity is unknown. This sample was included in a study of beta chain features in type 1 diabetes. Whole-study findings and limits: PCR might pick shorter templates more often, in the same way for patients and controls. The study found fewer insertions and more deletions at VDJ junctions in type 1 diabetes patients. TCRB CDR3s were moderately but significantly shorter in Type 1 diabetes patients in all four CD4+ subsets.

The authors sorted CD4+ naive, central memory, regulatory and stem cell-like memory cells via CD45RO/CCR7/CD25/CD127/CD95/CD27. Sequencing targeted expressed TCRB transcripts, as all isolated RNA had been reverse transcribed. The data were produced by immunoSEQ multiplex PCR, yet TCRdb's version contains in-frame clones alone and is incomplete. The table lists around 280,000 clones, over 12% of them singletons. Looked up from germline, CDR1 is SGHRS and CDR2 is YFSETQ. The CDR3 extends over 14 amino acids. After removal of 4 bases from V and 6 bases from J, the junction contained 4 bases not matched to a gene.

The sequencing input was naive CD4+ T cells from blood. The receptor comes from a man aged 18 to 29 with type 1 diabetes. V and J are TRBV5-1 and TRBJ2-1; 10 bases are a match to TRBD2. The CDR3 nucleotides are TGCGCCAGCAGCGGGGGGACTAGCGTCAATGAGCAGTTCTTC. It yields the protein CASSGGTSVNEQFF.